The 27 T cell receptor beta chains in this list originate from one sample, sequenced in a study of cytomegalovirus exposure and HLA in healthy donors. Researchers ran the PCR with 60 Vbeta and 13 Jbeta primers. Data came from immunoSEQ multiplex PCR; TCRdb stores just in-frame clones and leaves some out. The sample has under 200,000 clones, approximately 80% seen once. The specimen sequenced was PBMCs. Source of these receptors: a man in his fifties or sixties in good health and CMV-seronegative.

The chain couples TRBV5-1 to TRBJ2-1; 13 positions match TRBD2. This CDR3 has 16 residues. Germline V gene data show CDR1 as SGHRS and CDR2 as YFSETQ. The ends lost 4 bases at V and 4 bases at J; junction bases unmatched: 5. The CDR3 reads CASSGTSGGVYNEQFF. In nucleotides, the CDR3 is TGCGCCAGCAGCGGAACTAGCGGGGGGGTTTACAATGAGCAGTTCTTC.

The chain couples TRBV18 to TRBJ1-1; TRBD1 agrees at 7 bases. V lost 5 bases and J lost 5; bases outside the gene matches: 8. This CDR3 has 14 amino acids. Germline CDR1 reads KGHSH; CDR2 reads LQKENI. In DNA, the CDR3 is TGTGCCAGCTCATTACAGACAGGGAATACTGAAGCTTTCTTT. Protein: CASSLQTGNTEAFF.

This clone was seen a single time. CDR3 nucleotide sequence: TGCGCCAGCAGCTACGGACCGGGACAGGGGCAAGAGACCCAGTACTTC. This sequence encodes CASSYGPGQGQETQYF. The V gene is TRBV5-1, the J gene TRBJ2-5, with TRBD1 identical over 10 bases. V lost 3 bases and J lost 2; bases outside the gene matches: 7. Germline lookup yields CDR1 SGHRS and CDR2 YFSETQ. The CDR3 sequence is 16 residues long. Together with reference TRBV5-1 and TRBJ2-5, the CDR3 gives the full variable domain: KAGVTQTPRYLIKTRGQQVTLSCSPISGHRSVSWYQQTPGQGLQFLFEYFSETQRNKGNFPGRFSGRQFSNSRSEMNVSTLELGDSALYLCASSYGPGQGQETQYFGPGTRLLVL.

This clone was picked up a small number of times. The chain recombines TRBV6-6 with TRBJ2-7; 7 nucleotides align to TRBD2. The V segment lost 10 bases and the J segment 5 bases; nucleotides outside the gene matches: 17. Germline V lookup: CDR1 MNHNY, CDR2 SVGAGI (reference sequence). The CDR3 loop spans 15 amino acids. CDR3 sequence reads: CATNRDYRLGDEQYF. The CDR3 coding sequence is TGTGCCACGAACCGGGACTACCGCCTCGGCGACGAGCAGTACTTC.

This clone was detected only a few times. The chain uses TRBV5-4 and TRBJ1-1; 7 bases match TRBD1. CDR3 size: 15 residues. Losses at the gene ends were 4 bases for V and 2 bases for J; bases not matched to a gene: 8. CDR1 and CDR2 from the germline V gene are SGHNT and YYREEE (reference sequence). The DNA for the CDR3 is TGTGCCAGCAGCACCCAAACAGGGGCCAACACTGAAGCTTTCTTT. Its translation: CASSTQTGANTEAFF.

The V gene is TRBV2, the J gene TRBJ2-5; 7 positions match TRBD1. The J call could be wrong; TRBJ2-7 is a better fit for the DNA end. In germline, CDR1 is SNHLY, CDR2 FYNNEI. This CDR3 has 12 amino acids. The CDR3 DNA is TGTGCCAGCAGCGGGACAGCCTACGAGCAGTACTTC. Its translation: CASSGTAYEQYF.

The chain has TRBV15 and TRBJ2-5; 8 bases line up with TRBD1. The end of the DNA is better explained by TRBJ2-7, so the J call may be wrong. This CDR3 region has 18 residues. Germline-derived CDR1 and CDR2 are LNHNV and YYDKDF (reference sequence). CDR3 region: CATSRDVTGGSHSYEQYF. The CDR3 DNA reads as TGTGCCACCAGCAGAGATGTCACAGGGGGATCCCATTCCTACGAGCAGTACTTC.

The genes are TRBV9 and TRBJ1-2; D may be TRBD1 (6 bases). The germline V gene has CDR1 SGDLS and CDR2 YYNGEE. Deletions cut 2 bases from V and 1 base from J, with 12 bases between. The CDR3 sequence is 15 residues long. Written as DNA, the CDR3 is TGTGCCAGCAGCGTGGGACATCGAGTTAACTATGGCTACACCTTC. Translation: CASSVGHRVNYGYTF. The variable domain in full, completed from reference TRBV9 and TRBJ1-2, reads DSGVTQTPKHLITATGQRVTLRCSPRSGDLSVYWYQQSLDQGLQFLIQYYNGEERAKGNILERFSAQQFPDLHSELNLSSLELGDSALYFCASSVGHRVNYGYTFGSGTRLTVV.

This chain joins TRBV7-3 and TRBJ2-3; 12 nucleotides agree with TRBD1. This CDR3 spans 17 amino acids. CDR1 and CDR2 (germline): SGHTA, FQGTGA. V shed 5 bases, J shed 2 bases, and the junction held 8 bases outside the gene matches. The CDR3 spells CASSTGTGGPYTDTQYF. CDR3 DNA sequence: TGTGCCAGCAGCACCGGGACAGGGGGCCCATACACAGATACGCAGTATTTT.

This chain uses TRBV7-3 with TRBJ2-1, with 9 bases that match TRBD1. This CDR3 spans 15 amino acids. V lost 5 bases and J lost 4; bases outside the gene matches: 6. Germline values: CDR1 SGHTA, CDR2 FQGTGA. The CDR3 here is CASSTTGGAYNEQFF. As DNA, the CDR3 is TGTGCCAGCAGCACGACAGGGGGGGCATACAATGAGCAGTTCTTC. Supplemented by reference TRBV7-3 and TRBJ2-1, the full variable domain reads GAGVSQTPSNKVTEKGKYVELRCDPISGHTALYWYRQSLGQGPEFLIYFQGTGAADDSGLPNDRFFAVRPEGSVSTLKIQRTERGDSAVYLCASSTTGGAYNEQFFGPGTRLTVL.

The chain couples TRBV19 to TRBJ2-7; TRBD1 aligns across 9 bases. Germline assignment: CDR1 LNHDA and CDR2 SQIVND (reference sequence). The CDR3 length is 15 residues. V trimming: 1 base; J trimming: 4 bases; junction bases outside the gene matches: 5. CDR3 sequence: CASSIGAGQGYEQYF. The CDR3 bases are TGTGCCAGTAGTATAGGTGCGGGACAGGGTTACGAGCAGTACTTC.

This clone is a singleton in its sample. This chain uses TRBV29-1 with TRBJ1-1, with a tentative D call TRBD1 (5 bases). The CDR3 runs 12 residues. Germline CDR1 and CDR2: SQVTM and ANQGSEA. V was trimmed by 2 bases and J by 3 bases, leaving 7 bases between them. The CDR3 nucleotides are TGCAGCGTTGAAATAGGGGACACTGAAGCTTTCTTT. Amino acid sequence: CSVEIGDTEAFF. The full variable domain, rest sourced from reference TRBV29-1 and TRBJ1-1, is SAVISQKPSRDICQRGTSLTIQCQVDSQVTMMFWYRQQPGQSLTLIATANQGSEATYESGFVIDKFPISRPNLTFSTLTVSNMSPEDSSIYLCSVEIGDTEAFFGQGTRLTVV.

The rearrangement joins TRBV5-1 to TRBJ2-7; TRBD1 matches 7 bases. The CDR3 loop spans 15 amino acids. Germline V gene data show CDR1 as SGHRS and CDR2 as YFSETQ. Trimming took 6 bases from V and 6 from J; bases not matched to a gene: 15. CDR3 protein: CASTLRTGSDSEQYF. CDR3 nucleotides: TGCGCCAGCACCCTAAGGACAGGTTCCGACTCCGAGCAGTACTTC.

V is TRBV6-1 and J is TRBJ2-7, with 8 bases that match TRBD2. From germline, CDR1 is MNHNS and CDR2 SASEGT. The trim removed 5 bases at V and 0 bases at J, leaving 6 bases unmatched. This CDR3 comprises 15 residues. CDR3 sequence (DNA): TGTGCCAGCAGTCTGGTGAGCGGGAGCTCCTACGAGCAGTACTTC. Its translation: CASSLVSGSSYEQYF.

The chain is built from TRBV6-5 and TRBJ1-2; 8 bases are shared with TRBD1. J was trimmed by 1 base and V by 6 bases; bases with no gene match: 7. The CDR3 loop spans 15 amino acids. Germline CDR1 reads MNHEY; CDR2 reads SVGAGI. The CDR3 sequence is CASRTWTGNNYGYTF. CDR3 DNA sequence: TGTGCCAGCAGAACCTGGACAGGGAATAACTATGGCTACACCTTC.

V and J are TRBV27 and TRBJ2-1, with D maybe TRBD2 (5 bases). V dropped 3 bases and J dropped 9 bases, with 15 bases sitting between them. The CDR3 runs 14 residues. CDR1 is MNHEY and CDR2 is SMNVEV in the germline V gene (reference sequence). The CDR3 region is CASSLVRGSGEQFF. CDR3 nucleotides: TGTGCCAGCAGTTTGGTTCGGGGTTCCGGTGAGCAGTTCTTC.

The chain combines TRBV12-5 with TRBJ2-1; 12 bases are shared with TRBD2. The CDR3 is 15 residues long. Trimming took 6 bases from V and 2 from J; bases not matched to a gene: 2. Germline loops: CDR1 LGHNT, CDR2 FRNRAP. The CDR3 here is CASGWTSGAYNEQFF. CDR3 DNA: TGTGCTAGTGGGTGGACTAGCGGGGCCTACAATGAGCAGTTCTTC. The entire variable domain, with the rest obtained from reference TRBV12-5 and TRBJ2-1, is as follows: DARVTQTPRHKVTEMGQEVTMRCQPILGHNTVFWYRQTMMQGLELLAYFRNRAPLDDSGMPKDRFSAEMPDATLATLKIQPSEPRDSAVYFCASGWTSGAYNEQFFGPGTRLTVL.

The genes are TRBV4-3 and TRBJ2-7; unclear D gene. The V end was cut by 3 bases, the J end by 3 bases, with 12 bases between. CDR1 is LGHNA, CDR2 YSLEER, per germline. The CDR3 is 14 residues long. The CDR3 nucleotides read TGCGCCAGCAGCCAGGAACAGAGTTTCTACGAGCAGTACTTC. Protein: CASSQEQSFYEQYF.

The J gene is TRBJ2-7, the V gene TRBV29-1; TRBD2 agrees at 8 bases. CDR1 is SQVTM and CDR2 is ANQGSEA in the germline V gene. This CDR3 is built from 12 residues. The junction had 7 bases not matched to a gene; V was cut back by 8 bases and J by 4 bases. The CDR3 protein is CSYREGGYEQYF. In nucleotides, the CDR3 is TGCAGCTACCGGGAGGGCGGGTACGAGCAGTACTTC.

J is TRBJ1-2 and V is TRBV29-1, with 10 bases identical to TRBD1. V lost 4 bases, J lost 5 bases, and 4 bases stayed unmatched. CDR3 size: 13 residues. Germline assignment: CDR1 SQVTM and CDR2 ANQGSEA. In DNA form, the CDR3 reads TGCAGCGTTGTCAGGACAGGGGGGTATGGCTACACCTTC. This sequence encodes CSVVRTGGYGYTF.

There are a few counts of this clone. A read error may produce the germline difference seen at one junction end. The chain has TRBV6-5 and TRBJ1-2, with 10 nucleotides matching TRBD1. This CDR3 has 15 amino acids. From germline, CDR1 is MNHEY and CDR2 SVGAGI. The CDR3, as DNA: TGTGCCAGCAGCCGAGGACAGGGGGGAGGCTATGGCTACCCCTTC. Its translation is CASSRGQGGGYGYPF.

The chain has TRBV10-2 and TRBJ2-7, with 7 bases lining up with TRBD1. CDR3 length: 17 amino acids. Germline CDR1 is WSHSY and CDR2 is SAAADI. Unmatched junction bases numbered 12, after V lost 3 bases and J lost 1 base. The CDR3: CASSDDSRGSFSYEQYF. CDR3 DNA sequence: TGCGCCAGCAGTGACGACAGCAGGGGGTCCTTTTCCTACGAGCAGTACTTC.

The chain recombines TRBV5-5 with TRBJ1-1, with D perhaps matching TRBD1 (6 bases). The germline gives CDR1 SGHKS, CDR2 YYEKEE (reference sequence). Trimming took off 0 bases at V and 3 bases at J, with 12 bases between the two ends. This CDR3 comprises 15 residues. This CDR3 reads CASSLVDRRDTEAFF. The CDR3 nucleotides are TGTGCCAGCAGCTTGGTGGACAGAAGAGACACTGAAGCTTTCTTT.

This clone has only a few counts. This rearrangement joins TRBV11-2 to TRBJ2-1; D is perhaps TRBD1 (6 bases). Trimming cost V 4 bases and J 3 bases, with 13 bases left between them. Germline V gene lookup returns CDR1 SGHAT and CDR2 FQNNGV. The CDR3 runs 15 residues. The CDR3 nucleotides read TGTGCCAGCAGCTCCAGGGGCCTCTTCTACAATGAGCAGTTCTTC. It encodes CASSSRGLFYNEQFF.

J is TRBJ2-1 and V is TRBV5-1; TRBD1 matches at 9 bases. V was pared by 4 bases and J by 11 bases, with 13 bases of the junction left unmatched. From germline, CDR1 is SGHRS and CDR2 YFSETQ. This CDR3 region has 15 residues. This CDR3 reads CASSTGDRAQRKQFF. The DNA for the CDR3 is TGCGCCAGCAGCACAGGGGACAGGGCCCAGCGAAAGCAGTTCTTC.

The V gene is TRBV6-1, the J gene TRBJ1-1; D perhaps matches TRBD1 (6 bases). This CDR3 region has 13 residues. Deletions cut 10 bases from V and 3 bases from J, with 15 bases between. In germline, CDR1 is MNHNS, CDR2 SASEGT. This CDR3 reads CANNRVVDTEAFF. Here the CDR3 DNA reads TGTGCCAACAACAGGGTAGTAGACACTGAAGCTTTCTTT.

The chain links TRBV18 to TRBJ2-3; possible D gene TRBD2, 5 bases. From germline, CDR1 is KGHSH and CDR2 LQKENI. CDR3 length: 16 amino acids. Trimming took 0 bases from V and 2 from J, leaving 12 bases between them. In DNA, the CDR3 is TGTGCCAGCTCACCACCCACGGCTAGCCCCACAGATACGCAGTATTTT. Translating gives CASSPPTASPTDTQYF.